The following is a TCR beta chain sequence with its context. The sample has other DNA sequences that encode this CDR3 too. The record originates from a study of shared clonotypes between healthy human individuals. Germline lookup yields CDR1 MDHEN and CDR2 SYDVKM. The CDR3 consists of 15 residues. Trimming shortened V by 6 bases and J by 0 bases, and 14 bases separated the two germline ends. Naive CD4+ cells were CD45RA-selected; the remaining cells were memory. The method was immunoSEQ multiplex PCR; TCRdb's version includes in-frame clones alone and lacks a portion of them. The sample has around 2.1 million clones, more than 90% seen once.

The receptor's source is a man younger than 35 in good health. The sample comprised naive CD4+ T cells sorted from blood. The subset is: CD45RA+ positively selected. This chain links TRBV28 with TRBJ1-1; D perhaps matches TRBD1 (6 bases). The chain's CDR3 is CASSLPGTLNTEAFF. CDR3 DNA sequence: TGTGCCAGCAGCTTACCTGGGACACTGAACACTGAAGCTTTCTTT.